The 5 T cell receptor beta chains below all came from one sample that was sequenced in a study of T cell repertoires in cytomegalovirus infection. TCRdb passed the reads through MiXCR, listing each CDR3 protein once. The sample records under 350,000 distinct CDR3 sequences, roughly a tenth being singletons. The sequencing sample was made of PBMCs. These receptors all stem from a human donor in good health (CMV status not recorded). Some clones in this sample may be carry-over from other donors' samples.

This clonotype was seen repeatedly, ten times or more. The chain couples TRBV14 to TRBJ2-1; TRBD2 agrees at 10 bases. This CDR3 is 17 amino acids long. V shed 3 bases, J shed 3 bases, and the junction held 8 bases outside the gene matches. Germline lookup yields CDR1 SGHDN and CDR2 FVKESK. Here the CDR3 DNA reads TGTGCCAGCAGCCAGAGGCTAGCGGGGGCGATCTACAATGAGCAGTTCTTC. The encoded protein is CASSQRLAGAIYNEQFF.

This clonotype occurred many times. V usage is TRBV28 and J usage is TRBJ2-1; no clear D gene. V shed 3 bases and J shed 1 base, with 7 bases lying between them. The CDR3 contains 14 residues. CDR1 and CDR2 (germline): MDHEN, SYDVKM. The CDR3: CASSFTDSYNEQFF. DNA of the CDR3: TGTGCCAGCAGTTTCACGGATTCCTACAATGAGCAGTTCTTC.

The chain employs TRBV29-1 and TRBJ1-1; unclear D gene. The germline gives CDR1 SQVTM, CDR2 ANQGSEA. CDR3 length: 11 amino acids. This CDR3 is CSAFGGTEAFF. The CDR3 DNA is TGCAGTGCTTTTGGAGGGACTGAAGCTTTCTTT.

This clonotype was seen only a few times. The junction departs from the called germline gene at one end, perhaps through a read error. This chain uses TRBV20-1 with TRBJ2-1; D remains ambiguous. The CDR3 has 14 amino acids. Germline V CDR1 and CDR2: DFQATT, SNEGSKA (reference sequence). The CDR3 loop is CSARPGLIYDEQFF. CDR3 nucleotide sequence: TGCAGTGCTAGACCGGGCCTAATCTACGATGAGCAGTTCTTC.

This clonotype was seen at least ten times. At one end, the junction sequence differs from germline, possibly due to a read error. The chain has TRBV19 and TRBJ2-1; TRBD1 is a possible D gene (5 bases). Per the germline V gene, CDR1 is LNHDA and CDR2 is SQIVND (reference sequence). This CDR3 has 14 residues. CDR3 nucleotide sequence: TGTGCCAGTAATATAGGACATTCTTACAATGAGCAGTTCTTC. Translated, it gives CASNIGHSYNEQFF.